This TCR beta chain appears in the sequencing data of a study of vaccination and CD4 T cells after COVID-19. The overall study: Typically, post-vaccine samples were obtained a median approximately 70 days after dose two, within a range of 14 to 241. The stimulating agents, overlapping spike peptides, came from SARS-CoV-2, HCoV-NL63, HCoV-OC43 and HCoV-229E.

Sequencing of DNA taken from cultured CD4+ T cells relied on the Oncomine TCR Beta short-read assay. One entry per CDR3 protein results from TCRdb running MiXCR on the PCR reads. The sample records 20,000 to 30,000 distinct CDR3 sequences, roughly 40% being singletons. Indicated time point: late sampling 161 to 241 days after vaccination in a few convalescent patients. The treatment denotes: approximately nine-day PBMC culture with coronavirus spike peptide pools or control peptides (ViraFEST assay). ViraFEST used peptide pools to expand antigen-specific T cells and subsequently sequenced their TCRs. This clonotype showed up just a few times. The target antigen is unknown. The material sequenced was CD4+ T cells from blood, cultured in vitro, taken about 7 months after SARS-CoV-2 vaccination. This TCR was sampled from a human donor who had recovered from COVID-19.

CDR3 bases: TGCAGTGCTAGCCCCCTCTGGACAGGGGGCAATGAGCAGTTCTTC. The encoded protein is CSASPLWTGGNEQFF. The V call is TRBV20-1, the J call TRBJ2-1; 10 bases align to TRBD1. Germline lookup yields CDR1 DFQATT and CDR2 SNEGSKA (reference sequence). With 3 bases clipped from V and 6 bases from J, the junction kept 8 bases outside the gene matches. CDR3 size: 15 residues.